Reported below is one T cell receptor beta chain. The data belong to a study of T cell responses to AZD1222 COVID-19 vaccine. The V end lost 10 bases, the J end lost 5 bases, and 25 bases lay between the germline ends. The germline V gene has CDR1 LNHDA and CDR2 SQIVND (reference sequence). The CDR3 covers 16 residues. Only in-frame clones appear in the TCRdb table, and some are missing; sequencing was by immunoSEQ multiplex PCR. Of fewer than 200,000 clones listed, just under 90% are singletons. The source was peripheral blood, collected on day 0 of AZD1222 vaccination. J is TRBJ2-3 and V is TRBV19, with D tentatively TRBD1 or TRBD2 (7 bases each). This clonotype was obtained from an adult in good health. As DNA, the CDR3 is TGTGCCACCTCCAGGGTCAGGGGGGGATTAATAGATACGCAGTATTTT. Translation gives CATSRVRGGLIDTQYF.